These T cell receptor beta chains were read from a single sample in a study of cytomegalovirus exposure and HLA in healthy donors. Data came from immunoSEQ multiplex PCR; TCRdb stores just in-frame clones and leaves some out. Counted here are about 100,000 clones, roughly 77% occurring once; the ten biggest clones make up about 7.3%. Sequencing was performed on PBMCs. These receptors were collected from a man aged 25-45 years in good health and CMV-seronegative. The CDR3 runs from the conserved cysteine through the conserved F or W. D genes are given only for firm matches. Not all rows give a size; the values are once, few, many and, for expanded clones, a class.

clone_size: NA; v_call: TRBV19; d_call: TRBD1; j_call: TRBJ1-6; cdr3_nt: TGTGCCAGTAGTATCAGGGGGCTGGGTTCACCCCTCCACTTT; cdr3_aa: CASSIRGLGSPLHF
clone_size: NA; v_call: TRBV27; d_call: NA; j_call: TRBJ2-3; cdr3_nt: TGTGCCAGCAGTTTGGAGGGTAGCACAGATACGCAGTATTTT; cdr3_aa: CASSLEGSTDTQYF
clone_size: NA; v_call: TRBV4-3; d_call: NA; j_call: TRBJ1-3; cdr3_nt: TGCGCCAGCAGCCAACTCTCTGGAAACACCATATATTTT; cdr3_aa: CASSQLSGNTIYF
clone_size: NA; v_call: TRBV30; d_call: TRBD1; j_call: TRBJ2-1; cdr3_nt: TGTGCCACAGGGCGGATGGGACAGGTGAAGGGTGAGCAGTTCTTC; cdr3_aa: CATGRMGQVKGEQFF
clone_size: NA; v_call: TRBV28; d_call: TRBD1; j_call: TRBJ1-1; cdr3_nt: TGTGCCAGCAGTCACAGGGGCGGGGGGGGGAACACTGAAGCTTTCTTT; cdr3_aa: CASSHRGGGGNTEAFF
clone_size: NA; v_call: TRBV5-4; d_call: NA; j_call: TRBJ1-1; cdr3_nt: TGTGCCAGCAGCTCACGCGGGAAGACTGAAGCTTTCTTT; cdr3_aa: CASSSRGKTEAFF
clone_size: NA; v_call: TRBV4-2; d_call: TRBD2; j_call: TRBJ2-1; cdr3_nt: TGTGCCAGCAGCCAAGAAGACCTAGCGGGGCTTAGCTCCTACAATGAGCAGTTCTTC; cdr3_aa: CASSQEDLAGLSSYNEQFF
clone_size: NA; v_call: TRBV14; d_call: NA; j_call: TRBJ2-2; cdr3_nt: TGTGCCAGCAGCCCATCCAGGGTGCCGGGGGAGCTGTTTTTT; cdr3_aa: CASSPSRVPGELFF
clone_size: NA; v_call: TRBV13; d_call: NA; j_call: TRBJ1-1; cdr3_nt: TGTGCCAGCAGCTTAAACCGAGTTGTGAACACTGAAGCTTTCTTT; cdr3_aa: CASSLNRVVNTEAFF
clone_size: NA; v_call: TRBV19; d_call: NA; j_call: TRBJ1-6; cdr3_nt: TGTGCCAGTAGTCCCTCAGTGTTTTCTTTTGATTCACCCCTCCACTTT; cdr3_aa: CASSPSVFSFDSPLHF
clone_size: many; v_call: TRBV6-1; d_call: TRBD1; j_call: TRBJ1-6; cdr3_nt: TGTGCCAGCAGCGCCCAAACAGGGGATAATTCACCCCTCCACTTT; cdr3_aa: CASSAQTGDNSPLHF
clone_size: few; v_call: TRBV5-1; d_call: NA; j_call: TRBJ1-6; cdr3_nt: TGCGCCAGCAGCGGGTCGGACTTAAGGCCCCTCCACTTT; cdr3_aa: CASSGSDLRPLHF
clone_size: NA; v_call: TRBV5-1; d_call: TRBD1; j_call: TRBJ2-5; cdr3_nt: TGCGCCAGCAGCCAGTACAGGGGCGAACTACAAGAGACCCAGTACTTC; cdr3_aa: CASSQYRGELQETQYF
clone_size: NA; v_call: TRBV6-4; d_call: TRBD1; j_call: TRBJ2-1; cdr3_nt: TGTGCCAGCAAGGACAGGGCAGCCCTGTTCTTC; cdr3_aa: CASKDRAALFF
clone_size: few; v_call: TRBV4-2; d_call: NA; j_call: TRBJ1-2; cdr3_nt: TGTGCCAGCAGCCAAGATCTGGAGACGAGAGGCTACACCTTC; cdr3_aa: CASSQDLETRGYTF
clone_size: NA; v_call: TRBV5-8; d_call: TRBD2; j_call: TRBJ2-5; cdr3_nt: TGTGCCAGCAGCCCCGGGCTAGCGGTGACTCAAGAGACCCAGTACTTC; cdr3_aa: CASSPGLAVTQETQYF
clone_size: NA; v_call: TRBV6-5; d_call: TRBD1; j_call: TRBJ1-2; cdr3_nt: TGTGCCAGCAGCTTTTCCGGGACAGCAAACACCTTC; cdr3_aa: CASSFSGTANTF
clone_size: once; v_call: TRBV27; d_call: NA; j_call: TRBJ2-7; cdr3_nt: TGTGCCAGCAGTTCCGGGATTTTGCAGTACTTC; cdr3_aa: CASSSGILQYF
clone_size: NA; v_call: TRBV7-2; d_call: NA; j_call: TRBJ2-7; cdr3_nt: TGTGCCAGCAGCTTAAGAGCGGAGCCCTCCTACGAGCAGTACTTC; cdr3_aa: CASSLRAEPSYEQYF
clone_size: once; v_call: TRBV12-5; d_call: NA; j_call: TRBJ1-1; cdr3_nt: TGTGCTAGTGTTAATATCAACAGGTTCCTAGGGGACACTGAAGCTTTCTTT; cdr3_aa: CASVNINRFLGDTEAFF
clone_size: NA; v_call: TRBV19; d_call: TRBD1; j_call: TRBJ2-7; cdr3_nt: TGTGCCAGTACCACCTCTCCGGGACAGGGAAGATACGAGCAGTACTTC; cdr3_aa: CASTTSPGQGRYEQYF
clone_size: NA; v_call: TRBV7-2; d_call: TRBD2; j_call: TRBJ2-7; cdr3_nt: TGTGCCAGCAGCTCAAGCCTAGCGGGAGGGGAAGCCACCTTC; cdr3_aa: CASSSSLAGGEATF
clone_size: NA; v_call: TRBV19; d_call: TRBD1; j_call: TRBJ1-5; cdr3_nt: TGTGCCAGTAGTATAGGGTACAGGGGGGATCAGCCCCAGCATTTT; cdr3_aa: CASSIGYRGDQPQHF
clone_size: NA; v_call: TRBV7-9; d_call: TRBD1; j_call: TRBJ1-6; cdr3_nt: TGTGCCAGCAGTTGGGACAGGCCCCATTCACCCCTCCACTTT; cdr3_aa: CASSWDRPHSPLHF
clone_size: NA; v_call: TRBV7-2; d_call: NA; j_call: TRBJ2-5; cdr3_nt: TGTGCCAGCAGCCCGAAGGGGCCTCAAGAGACCCAGTACTTC; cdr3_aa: CASSPKGPQETQYF
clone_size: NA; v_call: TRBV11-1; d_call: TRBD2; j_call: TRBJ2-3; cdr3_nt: TGTGCCAGCAGCGGCAGCGGGGGCTCCACCACGGATACGCAGTATTTT; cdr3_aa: CASSGSGGSTTDTQYF
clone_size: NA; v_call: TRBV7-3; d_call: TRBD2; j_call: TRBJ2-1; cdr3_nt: TGTGCCAGCAGCTCCGGACTAGCGGGGGGGCTGTTCTTC; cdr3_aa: CASSSGLAGGLFF
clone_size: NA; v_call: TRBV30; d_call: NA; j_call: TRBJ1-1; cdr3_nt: TGTGCCTGGAGTGTAAGGCAGGGTCACACTGAAGCTTTCTTT; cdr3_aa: CAWSVRQGHTEAFF